The entry that follows covers one T cell receptor (beta chain) sequence. The data stem from a study of blood T cell repertoires in COVID-19. Background on the study: The samples span acute and convalescent COVID-19 from the United States, Italy and Spain.

Study processing details: Reference gene primer amplification gave estimated nucleated cell counts. Assay used: immunoSEQ multiplex PCR; TCRdb lists only in-frame clones, some missing. The V and J calls and clone size come from that table; D and trimming were worked out from the DNA. The table includes some 200,000 clones, 83% detected once. Adults between roughly 18 and 89 years of age took part from more than 20 US areas. Assignment of participants to cohorts was predicated upon participant-reported clinical history. The source is a woman in her 50s who had been exposed to COVID-19. The specimen sequenced was PBMCs or T cells enriched from blood (not recorded which).

In nucleotides, the CDR3 is TGTGCCAGTAGTAGTGCGGGACCTATCTACAATGAGCAGTTCTTC. This sequence encodes CASSSAGPIYNEQFF. This chain uses TRBV19 with TRBJ2-1, with a possible D match to TRBD2 (6 bases). Germline values: CDR1 LNHDA, CDR2 SQIVND (reference sequence). The CDR3 has 15 amino acids. V lost 4 bases, J lost 3 bases, and 13 bases lay in between.